The following is a T cell receptor beta chain sequence with its context. Its target is unknown. TCRdb reanalysed the 5' RACE reads using MiXCR and keeps one entry per CDR3 protein. The sample yields approximately 690,000 distinct CDR3 sequences, approximately 6.1% seen once. The entry originates in a study of identical twins. General study points: Modelling underestimated the level of out-of-frame TCR alpha sharing observed in monozygotic twins. Researchers reported excess low generation probability among twin-shared out-of-frame alpha sequences. Twin pairs had excess sharing that was weaker in beta out-of-frame sequences.

The TCR originated in a man between 18 and 29 years old in good health. Sequencing used naive T cells sorted from blood.

CDR3 DNA: TGTGCCAGCAGCTTTGGGGGGGCTCGGAATGAGCAGTTCTTC. This codes for CASSFGGARNEQFF. The chain joins TRBV7-9 to TRBJ2-1, with D tentatively TRBD2 (7 bases). V was clipped by 3 bases and J by 7 bases, with 13 bases between them. Per the germline V gene, CDR1 is SEHNR and CDR2 is FQNEAQ (reference sequence). The CDR3 sequence is 14 residues long.